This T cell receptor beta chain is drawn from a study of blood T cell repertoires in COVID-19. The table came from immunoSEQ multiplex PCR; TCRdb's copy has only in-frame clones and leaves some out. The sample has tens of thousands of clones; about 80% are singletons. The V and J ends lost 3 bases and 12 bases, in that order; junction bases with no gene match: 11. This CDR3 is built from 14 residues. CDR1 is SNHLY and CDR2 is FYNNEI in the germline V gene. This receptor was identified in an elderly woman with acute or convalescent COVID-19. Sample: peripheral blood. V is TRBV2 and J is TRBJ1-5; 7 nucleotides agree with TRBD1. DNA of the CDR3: TGTGCCAGCAGTGAGGGGACAGCCTTATCGCGCCAGCATTTT. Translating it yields CASSEGTALSRQHF.